What follows describes a single T cell receptor beta chain. The antigen is unknown. PCR involved 60 Vbeta and 13 Jbeta primers. Only in-frame clones appear in the TCRdb table, and some are missing; sequencing was by immunoSEQ multiplex PCR. The table has about 150,000 clones, around 79% seen once; the top ten hold 1.7%. This entry comes from a study of cytomegalovirus exposure and HLA in healthy donors. Study conclusions and caveats: A further, later analysis showed that HLA-associated TCR beta chains (compared with equally common others) were more clonally expanded.

Per germline, CDR1 KGHSH and CDR2 LQKENI. This CDR3 has 15 amino acids. V was pared by 4 bases and J by 3 bases, with 8 bases of the junction left unmatched. The chain recombines TRBV18 with TRBJ1-1; 7 nucleotides line up with TRBD1. The TCR was taken from a woman in her 30s in good health and CMV-seronegative. Sequenced sample: PBMCs. DNA of the CDR3: TGTGCCAGCTCACTAGACACAGGGGCTGACACTGAAGCTTTCTTT. Translated: CASSLDTGADTEAFF.